These 24 T cell receptor beta chains came from one sample sequenced in a study of OX40 agonist ivuxolimab in advanced cancers. Here immunoSEQ multiplex PCR was the method, and the copy in TCRdb shows in-frame clones only, minus some. The data contain about 49,000 clones, roughly 85% of them singletons. The input for sequencing was CD4+ or CD8+ T cells sorted from blood, taken in a trial of the OX40 agonist ivuxolimab. These receptors were obtained from an adult with an advanced solid tumor such as melanoma, head and neck, liver or kidney cancer.

This chain connects TRBV2 to TRBJ2-3; 9 bases are a match to TRBD1. The CDR3 extends over 15 amino acids. CDR1 SNHLY and CDR2 FYNNEI come from the germline V gene. The trim removed 4 bases at V and 3 bases at J, leaving 5 bases unmatched. The CDR3 sequence is CASSGGTGLTDTQYF. The DNA of the CDR3 is TGTGCCAGCAGTGGTGGGACAGGGTTGACAGATACGCAGTATTTT.

The count of this clone is one. The chain is built from TRBV4-3 and TRBJ1-5; 9 positions agree with TRBD1. The V and J ends lost 0 bases and 7 bases, in that order; junction bases with no gene match: 4. Germline CDR1 is LGHNA and CDR2 is YSLEER. CDR3 size: 15 residues. Here the CDR3 reads CASSQDGTGNQPQHF. CDR3 sequence (DNA): TGCGCCAGCAGCCAAGATGGGACAGGGAACCAGCCCCAGCATTTT.

The V call is TRBV27, the J call TRBJ2-5, with 9 bases identical to TRBD1. V lost 5 bases and J lost 5; bases outside the gene matches: 3. This CDR3 is built from 13 residues. Germline V gene lookup returns CDR1 MNHEY and CDR2 SMNVEV (reference sequence). The CDR3 sequence is CASSLQGAETQYF. As DNA, the CDR3 is TGTGCCAGCAGTCTACAGGGGGCTGAGACCCAGTACTTC.

The V call is TRBV5-8, the J call TRBJ2-7; TRBD1 agrees at 8 bases. V trimming: 0 bases; J trimming: 1 base; junction bases outside the gene matches: 3. The CDR3 loop spans 15 amino acids. In germline, CDR1 is SGHTS, CDR2 YDEGEE. The CDR3 nucleotides are TGTGCCAGCAGCTTGGGGGGGACAGGTTCCTACGAGCAGTACGTC. Amino acid sequence: CASSLGGTGSYEQYV.

The chain joins TRBV6-4 to TRBJ2-1; 7 bases match TRBD2. V trimming: 0 bases; J trimming: 8 bases; junction bases outside the gene matches: 4. The CDR3 runs 14 residues. CDR1 and CDR2 (germline): MRHNA, SNTAGT. The CDR3 bases are TGTGCCAGCAGTGACTCCGGGGGGATGGATGAGCAGTTCTTC. Translated, it gives CASSDSGGMDEQFF.

The chain joins TRBV6-4 to TRBJ2-1; 7 bases are a match to TRBD1. CDR3 length: 15 amino acids. CDR1 and CDR2 from the germline V gene are MRHNA and SNTAGT. The trim removed 4 bases at V and 3 bases at J, leaving 6 bases unmatched. The CDR3 reads CASSALGGFYNEQFF. CDR3 in DNA: TGTGCCAGCAGTGCCCTAGGGGGCTTCTACAATGAGCAGTTCTTC.

The chain links TRBV5-6 to TRBJ1-1, with D unclear. The CDR3 contains 14 residues. The V end lost 0 bases, the J end lost 4 bases, and 10 bases lay between the germline ends. Germline V lookup: CDR1 SGHDT, CDR2 YYEEEE. The CDR3 region has the DNA TGTGCCAGCAGCTTGGGAGTTGGGGTCACTGAAGCTTTCTTT. Residues: CASSLGVGVTEAFF. The variable domain in full, with the rest retrieved from reference TRBV5-6 and TRBJ1-1, is DAGVTQSPTHLIKTRGQQVTLRCSPKSGHDTVSWYQQALGQGPQFIFQYYEEEERQRGNFPDRFSGHQFPNYSSELNVNALLLGDSALYLCASSLGVGVTEAFFGQGTRLTVV.

The rearrangement links TRBV7-3 to TRBJ1-2; D is unresolved. The ends were cut back, 2 bases at V and 8 bases at J, with 12 bases in the middle. CDR1 is SGHTA and CDR2 is FQGTGA in the germline V gene. The CDR3 is 13 residues long. The CDR3 sequence: CASSLGVTEGYTF. The CDR3 nucleotides read TGTGCCAGCAGCTTAGGGGTAACAGAGGGCTACACCTTC.

This rearrangement joins TRBV11-2 to TRBJ1-2; D is ambiguous. The CDR3 is 14 residues long. The V end lost 1 base, the J end lost 6 bases, and 12 bases lay between the germline ends. Germline V gene data show CDR1 as SGHAT and CDR2 as FQNNGV. The CDR3 protein is CASSLVSLPDGYTF. The CDR3, as DNA: TGTGCCAGCAGCTTAGTGTCCCTTCCCGATGGCTACACCTTC.

This clone was detected only a few times. The CDR3 DNA reads as TGTGCCAGCAGTCCGGGACGCTCCTCAGCTTCACCCCTCCACTTT. Translated, it gives CASSPGRSSASPLHF. This chain joins TRBV6-5 and TRBJ1-6, with a tentative D call TRBD1 (5 bases). V dropped 5 bases and J dropped 9 bases, with 17 bases sitting between them. Germline-derived CDR1 and CDR2 are MNHEY and SVGAGI. This CDR3 contains 15 residues.

The chain couples TRBV12-2 to TRBJ1-6. TRBV12-2 is designated a pseudogene. The CDR3 spans 15 residues. The CDR3 nucleotides read TGTGCAAGTCGCTTAGCGGGTTCCGTTGGGTCACCCCTCCACTTT. It is translated as CASRLAGSVGSPLHF.

The gene calls are TRBV2 and TRBJ2-7; 8 bases align to TRBD1. The junction had 11 bases not matched to a gene; V was cut back by 2 bases and J by 2 bases. This CDR3 is built from 17 residues. In germline, CDR1 is SNHLY, CDR2 FYNNEI. CDR3 nucleotides: TGTGCCAGCAGTGAACGGTCACAGGGGGTCCCTCCCTACGAGCAGTACTTC. This codes for CASSERSQGVPPYEQYF.

This clone appeared once. The chain combines TRBV15 with TRBJ2-7; D unclear. The length of the CDR3 is 13 residues. The germline CDR1 and CDR2 sequences are LNHNV and YYDKDF (reference sequence). V lost 0 bases and J 3 bases, leaving 6 bases between the germline ends. This chain's CDR3 is CATSRDLDYEQYV. CDR3 nucleotides: TGTGCCACCAGCAGAGATCTAGACTACGAGCAGTACGTC.

This chain joins TRBV13 and TRBJ1-2; 8 bases agree with TRBD1. The CDR3 totals 16 residues. The V gene's germline CDR1 is PRHDT and CDR2 FYEKMQ (reference sequence). V lost 5 bases, J lost 6 bases, and 14 bases stayed unmatched. The DNA for the CDR3 is TGTGCCAGCAGCCCAACCGCGACAGGGGAATTACATGGCTACACCTTC. Translating it yields CASSPTATGELHGYTF. Using reference TRBV13 and TRBJ1-2 for the parts outside the CDR3, the full variable domain is AAGVIQSPRHLIKEKRETATLKCYPIPRHDTVYWYQQGPGQDPQFLISFYEKMQSDKGSIPDRFSAQQFSDYHSELNMSSLELGDSALYFCASSPTATGELHGYTFGSGTRLTVV.

CDR3 in amino acids: CASSFSTDTQYF. Here the CDR3 DNA reads TGCGCCAGCAGCTTCAGCACAGATACGCAGTATTTT. The rearrangement links TRBV5-1 to TRBJ2-3; no firm D call. V lost 2 bases, J lost 0 bases, and 1 base lay in between. The CDR3 totals 12 residues. Germline CDR1 and CDR2: SGHRS and YFSETQ.

This clone was observed a few times. V usage is TRBV19 and J usage is TRBJ2-2, with TRBD1 matching over 7 bases. Germline CDR1 is LNHDA and CDR2 is SQIVND (reference sequence). The CDR3 contains 14 residues. Trimming took 3 bases from V and 4 from J; bases not matched to a gene: 2. CDR3 nucleotides: TGTGCCAGTAGTATGGGGACAGCCACCGGGGAGCTGTTTTTT. Translated, it gives CASSMGTATGELFF.

The chain has TRBV4-3 and TRBJ2-7; D may be TRBD2 (5 bases). CDR1 is LGHNA, CDR2 YSLEER, per germline. V was cut by 0 bases and J by 0 bases, with 12 bases left in between. The CDR3 runs to 16 residues. CDR3 in amino acids: CASSQEGYGSSYEQYF. In DNA form, the CDR3 reads TGCGCCAGCAGCCAAGAAGGTTATGGGAGCTCCTACGAGCAGTACTTC.

This rearrangement joins TRBV7-2 to TRBJ2-7; possibly TRBD1 for D (6 bases). Germline-derived CDR1 and CDR2 are SGHTA and FQGNSA. This CDR3 spans 14 amino acids. V was trimmed by 3 bases and J by 7 bases, leaving 16 bases between them. In DNA form, the CDR3 reads TGTGCCAGCAGCTTTGGGGCAGGGGCTGGGGAGCAGTACGTC. Translation gives CASSFGAGAGEQYV.

The chain employs TRBV4-3 and TRBJ1-1; 7 bases align to TRBD1. J was trimmed by 11 bases and V by 1 base; bases with no gene match: 7. Germline V gives CDR1 LGHNA, CDR2 YSLEER. CDR3 size: 13 residues. The CDR3 DNA reads as TGCGCCAGCAGCCAAGCAGGGGGGACGGATGCTTTCTTT. Amino acid sequence: CASSQAGGTDAFF.

The CDR3 region has the DNA TGTGCCAGCAGCTTAGGGGACAGGGGTGCCCTTAGCAATCAGCCCCAGCATTTT. Translating gives CASSLGDRGALSNQPQHF. This chain connects TRBV11-2 to TRBJ1-5, with 10 bases identical to TRBD1. The CDR3 has 18 residues. Germline V gene lookup returns CDR1 SGHAT and CDR2 FQNNGV. V trimming: 1 base; J trimming: 0 bases; junction bases outside the gene matches: 6.

The CDR3 DNA sequence: TGCGCCAGCAGCTGGACAGGGGGCGGAGAGGCTTTCTTT. Its translation is CASSWTGGGEAFF. The chain joins TRBV5-1 to TRBJ1-1; TRBD1 matches at 11 bases. The germline V gene encodes CDR1 SGHRS and CDR2 YFSETQ. This CDR3 contains 13 residues. V lost 3 bases, J lost 11 bases, and 6 bases stayed unmatched.

The gene calls are TRBV4-3 and TRBJ2-2; D is unclear. Looked up from germline, CDR1 is LGHNA and CDR2 is YSLEER. Trimming cost V 0 bases and J 1 base, with 6 bases left between them. This CDR3 has 15 amino acids. CDR3 amino acids: CASSQDRVNTGELFF. The CDR3 DNA is TGCGCCAGCAGCCAAGATCGGGTGAACACCGGGGAGCTGTTTTTT.

The chain joins TRBV7-9 to TRBJ2-7, with TRBD1 as a possible D gene (5 bases). The germline gives CDR1 SEHNR, CDR2 FQNEAQ (reference sequence). The CDR3 runs 13 residues. Trimming took off 1 base at V and 3 bases at J, with 7 bases between the two ends. The CDR3 region is CASSLGRGYEQYV. CDR3 in DNA: TGTGCCAGCAGCTTAGGTAGGGGCTACGAGCAGTACGTC.

For the CDR3, the DNA is TGCAGCTTTCCCTCAGGGCCACAAGAGACCCAGTACTTC. This encodes CSFPSGPQETQYF. The chain recombines TRBV29-1 with TRBJ2-5, with a tentative D call TRBD1 (5 bases). CDR1 is SQVTM and CDR2 is ANQGSEA in the germline V gene. Trimming took off 8 bases at V and 2 bases at J, with 15 bases between the two ends. This CDR3 has 13 residues.